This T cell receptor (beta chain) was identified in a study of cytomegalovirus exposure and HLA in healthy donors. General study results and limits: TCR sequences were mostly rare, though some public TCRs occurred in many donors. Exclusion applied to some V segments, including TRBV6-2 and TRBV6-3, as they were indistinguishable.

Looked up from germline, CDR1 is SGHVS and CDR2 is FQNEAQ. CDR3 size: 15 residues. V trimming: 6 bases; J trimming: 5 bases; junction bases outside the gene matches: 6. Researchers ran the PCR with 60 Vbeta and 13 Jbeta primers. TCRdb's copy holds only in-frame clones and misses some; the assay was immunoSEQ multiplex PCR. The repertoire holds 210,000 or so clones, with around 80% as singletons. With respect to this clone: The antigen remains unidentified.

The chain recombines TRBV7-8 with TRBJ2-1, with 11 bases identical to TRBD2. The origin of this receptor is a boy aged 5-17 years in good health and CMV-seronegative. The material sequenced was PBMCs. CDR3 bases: TGTGCCAGCAGATCCGGGACTAGCGGAAACAATGAGCAGTTCTTC. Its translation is CASRSGTSGNNEQFF.